Listed below are T cell receptor beta chains from one sample, sequenced in a study of blood T cell repertoires in COVID-19. Profiling relied on immunoSEQ multiplex PCR, and the TCRdb table lists in-frame clones only, not all of them. The sample includes approximately 500,000 clones, roughly nine tenths of them seen just once. Sequenced: peripheral blood. These receptors were collected from a woman in her forties or fifties with COVID-19, enrolled during active disease. CDR3s include the opening cysteine and the closing phenylalanine or tryptophan. D genes are given only for firm matches. Size tells how often a clone was seen (once, few, many) or the class of an expanded clone, and some rows leave it out.

TRBD1,TRBJ1-1,TRBV6-6,-,CAISPGGNTEAFF,TGTGCCATTTCCCCAGGGGGGAACACTGAAGCTTTCTTT
-,TRBJ1-6,TRBV27,-,CASSYQRGRADGGNNSPLHF,TGTGCCAGCAGTTATCAGAGAGGTCGGGCGGACGGGGGGAATAATTCACCCCTCCACTTT
-,TRBJ1-2,TRBV7-2,-,CASSLVPGGYTF,TGTGCCAGCAGCTTAGTCCCCGGGGGCTACACCTTC
-,TRBJ1-2,TRBV12-5,-,CASGSGGVYGYTF,TGTGCTAGTGGTTCGGGGGGGGTGTATGGCTACACCTTC
-,TRBJ1-2,TRBV19,-,CASSTGFVDYGYTF,TGTGCCAGTAGTACCGGGTTTGTTGACTATGGCTACACCTTC
-,TRBJ2-7,TRBV10-3,once,CAISESDGGGYEQYF,TGTGCCATCAGTGAGTCAGACGGGGGTGGATACGAGCAGTACTTC
TRBD1,TRBJ2-7,TRBV2,-,CASSRDSLSGEQYF,TGTGCCAGCAGCCGGGACAGCCTCTCCGGCGAGCAGTACTTC
-,TRBJ1-2,TRBV2,-,CASSELVQLYGYTF,TGTGCCAGCAGTGAACTGGTACAGTTATATGGCTACACCTTC
TRBD1,TRBJ1-2,TRBV5-5,once,CASSPRPGTGFGYGYTF,TGTGCCAGCAGCCCCCGTCCCGGGACAGGGTTCGGCTATGGCTACACCTTC
TRBD2,TRBJ2-2,TRBV9,-,CASSPYGLAGNTGELFF,TGTGCCAGCAGCCCTTACGGACTAGCGGGGAACACCGGGGAGCTGTTTTTT
TRBD1,TRBJ1-2,TRBV7-9,-,CASGQGNYGYTF,TGTGCCAGCGGACAGGGTAACTATGGCTACACCTTC
-,TRBJ1-2,TRBV30,-,CAWSGQIYGYTF,TGTGCCTGGAGTGGACAGATCTATGGCTACACCTTC
-,TRBJ1-2,TRBV7-6,-,CASSLRGYGYTF,TGTGCCAGCAGCTTAAGGGGATATGGCTACACCTTC
-,TRBJ2-3,TRBV24-1,-,CATSEQHRDIDTQYF,TGTGCCACCAGTGAGCAACACCGGGACATCGATACGCAGTATTTT
-,TRBJ1-1,TRBV29-1,-,CSVEGRPGAFF,TGCAGCGTTGAAGGAAGACCCGGGGCTTTCTTT
-,TRBJ1-1,TRBV27,-,CASSGREGVPEAFF,TGTGCCAGCAGTGGCAGGGAGGGAGTCCCTGAAGCTTTCTTT
-,TRBJ2-7,TRBV27,-,CASSPYGVVYEQYF,TGTGCCAGCAGTCCGTACGGGGTGGTCTACGAGCAGTACTTC
TRBD2,TRBJ2-1,TRBV30,once,CAWSVPGLEPYNEQFF,TGTGCCTGGAGTGTACCTGGACTAGAACCTTACAATGAGCAGTTCTTC
-,TRBJ1-5,TRBV18,-,CASSPGQDQPQHF,TGTGCCAGCTCACCGGGGCAGGATCAGCCCCAGCATTTT
TRBD2,TRBJ2-5,TRBV3-1/TRBV3-2,-,CASSHLTRGPSGQETQYF,TGTGCCAGCAGCCACCTCACCCGCGGGCCTAGCGGACAAGAGACCCAGTACTTC
-,TRBJ1-1,TRBV27,-,CASSRRGGNTEAFF,TGTGCCAGCAGCAGGAGGGGGGGAAACACTGAAGCTTTCTTT
-,TRBJ1-5,TRBV2,-,CASSEDRASNQPQHF,TGTGCCAGCAGTGAAGACAGGGCAAGCAATCAGCCCCAGCATTTT
-,TRBJ2-1,TRBV12-3/TRBV12-4,-,CASSTGSNNEQFF,TGTGCCAGCAGTACCGGGTCCAACAATGAGCAGTTCTTC
-,TRBJ2-7,TRBV12-3/TRBV12-4,-,CASSRDSLEQYF,TGTGCCAGCAGTCGAGACAGCCTCGAGCAGTACTTC
TRBD1,TRBJ1-1,TRBV7-3,-,CASSRTGGTEAFF,TGTGCCAGCAGCCGGACAGGGGGTACTGAAGCTTTCTTT
-,TRBJ2-7,TRBV14,-,CASSQVRSPGGEQYF,TGTGCCAGCAGCCAAGTGCGCTCACCCGGGGGCGAGCAGTACTTC
TRBD2,TRBJ2-2,TRBV20-1,-,CSASERGGTGELFF,TGCAGTGCTAGTGAGCGGGGGGGCACCGGGGAGCTGTTTTTT
TRBD1,TRBJ1-2,TRBV6-2/TRBV6-3,once,CASSPRGRDYGYTF,TGTGCCAGCAGCCCGAGGGGGCGCGACTATGGCTACACCTTC
TRBD1,TRBJ1-6,TRBV30,-,CAWRWDSSPLHF,TGTGCCTGGAGATGGGACAGCTCACCCCTCCACTTT
TRBD1,TRBJ1-1,TRBV6-4,-,CASRAGQGHTEAFF,TGTGCCAGCAGGGCGGGACAGGGTCACACTGAAGCTTTCTTT
-,TRBJ1-1,TRBV5-1,-,CASSLGTLNTEAFF,TGCGCCAGCAGCTTAGGGACACTGAACACTGAAGCTTTCTTT
TRBD1,TRBJ1-2,TRBV29-1,few,CSVSGTGSLSGGYTF,TGCAGCGTATCCGGGACAGGGAGCCTCTCGGGTGGCTACACCTTC
TRBD1,TRBJ1-2,TRBV5-1,few,CASSHGVLQGTYGYTF,TGCGCCAGCAGCCATGGGGTTTTACAGGGGACCTATGGCTACACCTTC
-,TRBJ2-7,TRBV12-3/TRBV12-4,-,CARAHSYEQYF,TGTGCCCGAGCCCATTCCTACGAGCAGTACTTC
TRBD1,TRBJ1-1,TRBV7-8,-,CASSSGNRGGEAFF,TGTGCCAGCAGCTCAGGCAACAGGGGTGGTGAAGCTTTCTTT
TRBD1,TRBJ1-1,TRBV12-3/TRBV12-4,-,CASSKDRATEAFF,TGTGCCAGCAGCAAGGACAGGGCCACTGAAGCTTTCTTT
-,TRBJ1-3,TRBV30,-,CAWSVGRQAGNTIYF,TGTGCCTGGAGTGTTGGAAGACAGGCTGGAAACACCATATATTTT
TRBD1,TRBJ1-2,TRBV12-5,-,CASGMTGFHGYTF,TGTGCTAGTGGTATGACAGGGTTCCATGGCTACACCTTC
-,TRBJ2-7,TRBV7-9,once,CASSLGVDYNYEQYF,TGTGCCAGCAGCTTAGGGGTTGACTATAATTACGAGCAGTACTTC
TRBD1,TRBJ2-3,TRBV7-2,-,CASSVSSRTGFTDTQYF,TGTGCCAGCAGCGTTTCTTCGAGGACAGGGTTCACAGATACGCAGTATTTT
-,TRBJ2-7,TRBV7-9,-,CASSGTGVSYEQYF,TGTGCCAGCAGCGGGACGGGAGTCTCCTACGAGCAGTACTTC
-,TRBJ2-3,TRBV30,-,CAWSVVVSPLDTQYF,TGTGCCTGGAGTGTAGTGGTTAGCCCCCTTGATACGCAGTATTTT
TRBD1,TRBJ1-4,TRBV14,-,CASSQVTGFNEKLFF,TGTGCCAGCAGCCAAGTGACAGGGTTTAATGAAAAACTGTTTTTT
TRBD2,TRBJ2-4,TRBV2,-,CASKPRLAGIAKNIQYF,TGTGCCAGCAAACCGAGACTAGCGGGGATAGCCAAAAACATTCAGTACTTC
-,TRBJ1-4,TRBV7-6,-,CASSLQGQRDEKLFF,TGTGCCAGCAGCTTACAGGGGCAGAGGGATGAAAAACTGTTTTTT
-,TRBJ1-6,TRBV27,-,CASSFAPGANSPLHF,TGTGCCAGCAGCTTCGCCCCAGGGGCTAATTCACCCCTCCACTTT
-,TRBJ2-2,TRBV11-2,-,CASSPQERWGRELFF,TGTGCCAGCAGCCCACAGGAAAGGTGGGGAAGGGAGCTGTTTTTT
-,TRBJ1-2,TRBV2,once,CASSQGGGYYGYTF,TGTGCCAGCAGCCAGGGTGGAGGGTACTATGGCTACACCTTC
TRBD1,TRBJ2-7,TRBV5-1,once,CASSLGPGQGRGQYF,TGCGCCAGCAGCTTGGGCCCGGGACAGGGACGTGGACAGTACTTC
-,TRBJ1-4,TRBV6-4,-,CASSLITGSKLFF,TGTGCCAGCAGTCTCATCACAGGGAGTAAACTGTTTTTT
TRBD2,TRBJ2-7,TRBV5-1,once,CASSLAGASGTYEQYF,TGCGCCAGCAGCTTGGCCGGTGCTAGCGGAACCTACGAGCAGTACTTC
TRBD1,TRBJ2-2,TRBV12-3/TRBV12-4,-,CASRNRGVRELFF,TGTGCCAGCAGAAACAGGGGCGTAAGGGAGCTGTTTTTT
-,TRBJ2-6,TRBV3-1/TRBV3-2,-,CASSPQFYGASGANVLTF,TGTGCCAGCAGCCCCCAGTTTTATGGAGCCTCTGGGGCCAACGTCCTGACTTTC
-,TRBJ1-4,TRBV19,-,CASSMGAGANDKLFF,TGTGCCAGTAGTATGGGCGCGGGGGCAAACGATAAACTGTTTTTT
TRBD1,TRBJ1-3,TRBV5-1,-,CASSPGVPGQSFGNTIYF,TGCGCCAGCAGCCCTGGGGTCCCGGGACAGAGTTTCGGAAACACCATATATTTT
-,TRBJ2-5,TRBV5-1,-,CASSFRLGLQDQETQYF,TGCGCCAGCAGCTTCAGGCTGGGACTCCAGGACCAAGAGACCCAGTACTTC
-,TRBJ1-1,TRBV13,-,CASSWRQARNTEAFF,TGTGCCAGCAGTTGGAGACAGGCAAGGAACACTGAAGCTTTCTTT
-,TRBJ2-3,TRBV19,once,CASSLGGQADTQYF,TGTGCCAGTAGTCTAGGGGGGCAGGCAGATACGCAGTATTTT